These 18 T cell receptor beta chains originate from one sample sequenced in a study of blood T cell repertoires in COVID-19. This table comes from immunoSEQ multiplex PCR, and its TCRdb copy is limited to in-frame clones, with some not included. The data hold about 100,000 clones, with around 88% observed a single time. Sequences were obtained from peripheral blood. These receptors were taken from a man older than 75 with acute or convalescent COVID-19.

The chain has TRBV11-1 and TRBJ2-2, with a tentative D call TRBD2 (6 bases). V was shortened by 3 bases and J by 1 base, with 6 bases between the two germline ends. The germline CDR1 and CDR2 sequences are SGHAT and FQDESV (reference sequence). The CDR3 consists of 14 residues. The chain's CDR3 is CASSLRENTGELFF. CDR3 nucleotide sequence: TGTGCCAGCAGCTTGCGGGAGAACACCGGGGAGCTGTTTTTT.

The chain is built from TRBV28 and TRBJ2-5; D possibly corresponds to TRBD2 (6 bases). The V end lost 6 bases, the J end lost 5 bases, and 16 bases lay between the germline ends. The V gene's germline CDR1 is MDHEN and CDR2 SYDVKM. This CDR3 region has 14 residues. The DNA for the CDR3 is TGTGCCAGCAGCAAAGGAGGGCGCGGGGAGACCCAGTACTTC. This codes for CASSKGGRGETQYF.

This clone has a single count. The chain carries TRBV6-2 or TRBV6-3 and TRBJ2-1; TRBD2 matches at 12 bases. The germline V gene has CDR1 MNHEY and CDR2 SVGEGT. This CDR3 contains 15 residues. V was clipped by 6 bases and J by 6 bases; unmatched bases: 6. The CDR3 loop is CASSLLAGGGNEQFF. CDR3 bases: TGTGCCAGCAGCCTACTAGCGGGAGGCGGCAATGAGCAGTTCTTC.

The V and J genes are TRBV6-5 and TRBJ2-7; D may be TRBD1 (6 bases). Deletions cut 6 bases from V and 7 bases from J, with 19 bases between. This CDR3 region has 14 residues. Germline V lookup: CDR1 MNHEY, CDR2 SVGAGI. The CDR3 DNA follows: TGTGCCAGCAGAAAACAGGGCGGTGCGGAAGAGCAGTACTTC. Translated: CASRKQGGAEEQYF.

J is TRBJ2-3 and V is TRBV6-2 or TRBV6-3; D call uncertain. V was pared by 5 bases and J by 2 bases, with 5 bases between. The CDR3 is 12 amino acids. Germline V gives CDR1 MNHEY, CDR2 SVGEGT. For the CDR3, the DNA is TGTGCCAGCAGTCAGGTCACAGATACGCAGTATTTT. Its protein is CASSQVTDTQYF.

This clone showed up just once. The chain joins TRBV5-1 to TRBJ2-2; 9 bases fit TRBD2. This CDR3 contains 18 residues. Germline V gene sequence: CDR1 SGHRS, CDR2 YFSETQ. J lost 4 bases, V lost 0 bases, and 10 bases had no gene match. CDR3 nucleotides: TGCGCCAGCAGCTTGGCCGGGATAGCGGGAGTTAGCACCGGGGAGCTGTTTTTT. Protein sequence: CASSLAGIAGVSTGELFF.

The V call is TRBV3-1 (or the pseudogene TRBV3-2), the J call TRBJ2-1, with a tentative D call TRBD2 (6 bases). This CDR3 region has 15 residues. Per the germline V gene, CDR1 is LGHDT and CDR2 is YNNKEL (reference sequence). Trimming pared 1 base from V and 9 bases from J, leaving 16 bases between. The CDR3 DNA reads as TGTGCCAGCAGCCAAGGTACGGGAGTAGTTGTTGAGCAGTTCTTC. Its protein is CASSQGTGVVVEQFF.

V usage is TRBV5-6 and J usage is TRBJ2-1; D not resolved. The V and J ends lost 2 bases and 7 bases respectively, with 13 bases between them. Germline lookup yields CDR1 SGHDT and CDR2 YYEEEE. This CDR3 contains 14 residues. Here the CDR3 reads CASSFGQRRNEQFF. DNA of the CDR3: TGTGCCAGCAGCTTTGGCCAGCGAAGAAATGAGCAGTTCTTC. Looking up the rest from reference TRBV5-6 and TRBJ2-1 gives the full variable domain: DAGVTQSPTHLIKTRGQQVTLRCSPKSGHDTVSWYQQALGQGPQFIFQYYEEEERQRGNFPDRFSGHQFPNYSSELNVNALLLGDSALYLCASSFGQRRNEQFFGPGTRLTVL.

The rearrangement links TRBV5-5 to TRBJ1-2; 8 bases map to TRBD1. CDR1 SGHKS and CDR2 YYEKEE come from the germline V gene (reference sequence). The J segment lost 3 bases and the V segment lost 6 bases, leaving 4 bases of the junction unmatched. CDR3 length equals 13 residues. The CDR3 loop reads CASTPDRDYGYTF. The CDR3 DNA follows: TGTGCCAGCACCCCGGACAGGGACTATGGCTACACCTTC.

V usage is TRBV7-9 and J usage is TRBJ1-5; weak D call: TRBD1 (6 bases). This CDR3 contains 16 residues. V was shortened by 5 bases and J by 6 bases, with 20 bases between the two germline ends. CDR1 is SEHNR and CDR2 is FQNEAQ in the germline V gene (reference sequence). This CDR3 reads CASSLFPNRGTQPQHF. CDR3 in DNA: TGTGCCAGCAGCCTTTTTCCCAATAGGGGGACTCAGCCCCAGCATTTT.

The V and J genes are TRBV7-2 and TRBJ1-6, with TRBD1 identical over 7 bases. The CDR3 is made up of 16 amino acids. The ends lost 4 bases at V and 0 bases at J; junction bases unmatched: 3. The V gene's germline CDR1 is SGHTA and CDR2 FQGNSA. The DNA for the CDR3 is TGTGCCAGCAGCTGGGGACAGAGCTCCTATAATTCACCCCTCCACTTT. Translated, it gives CASSWGQSSYNSPLHF.

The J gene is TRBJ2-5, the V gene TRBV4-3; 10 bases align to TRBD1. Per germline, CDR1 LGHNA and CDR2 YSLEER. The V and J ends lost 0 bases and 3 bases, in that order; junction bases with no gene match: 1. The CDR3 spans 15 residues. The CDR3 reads CASSQEDRGKETQYF. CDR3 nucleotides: TGCGCCAGCAGCCAAGAGGACAGGGGGAAAGAGACCCAGTACTTC.

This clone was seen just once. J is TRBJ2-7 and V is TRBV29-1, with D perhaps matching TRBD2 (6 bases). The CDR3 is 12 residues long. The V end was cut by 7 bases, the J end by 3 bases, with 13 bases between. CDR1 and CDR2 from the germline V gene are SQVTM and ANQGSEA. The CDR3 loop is CSGRDSRYEQYF. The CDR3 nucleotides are TGCAGCGGCCGGGACTCCCGCTACGAGCAGTACTTC.

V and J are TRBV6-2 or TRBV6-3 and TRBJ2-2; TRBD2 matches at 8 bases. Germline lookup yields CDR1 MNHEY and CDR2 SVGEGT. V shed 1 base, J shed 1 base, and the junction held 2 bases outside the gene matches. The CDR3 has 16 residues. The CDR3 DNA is TGTGCCAGCAGTTACTTAGCGGGACGGAACACCGGGGAGCTGTTTTTT. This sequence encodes CASSYLAGRNTGELFF.

The CDR3 sequence: CASRTLYQETQYF. For the CDR3, the DNA is TGTGCCAGCCGGACATTGTACCAAGAGACCCAGTACTTC. This chain uses TRBV6-5 with TRBJ2-5; D might be TRBD1 (5 bases). The V gene lost 8 bases and the J gene lost 0 bases, with 10 bases spanning the gap. CDR3 length: 13 residues. Germline CDR1 MNHEY, CDR2 SVGAGI.

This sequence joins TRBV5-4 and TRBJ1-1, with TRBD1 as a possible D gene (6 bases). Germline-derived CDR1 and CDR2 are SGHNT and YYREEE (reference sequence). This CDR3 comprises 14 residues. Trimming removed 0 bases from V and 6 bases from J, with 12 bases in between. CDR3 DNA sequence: TGTGCCAGCAGCTTGGCAGGGGAAATGGCTGAAGCTTTCTTT. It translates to CASSLAGEMAEAFF.

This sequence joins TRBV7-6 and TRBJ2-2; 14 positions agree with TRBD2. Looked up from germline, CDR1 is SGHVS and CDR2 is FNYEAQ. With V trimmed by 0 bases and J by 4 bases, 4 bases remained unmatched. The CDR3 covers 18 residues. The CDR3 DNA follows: TGTGCCAGCAGCTTAGCGCCGGGACTAGCGGGAGTCACCGGGGAGCTGTTTTTT. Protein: CASSLAPGLAGVTGELFF.

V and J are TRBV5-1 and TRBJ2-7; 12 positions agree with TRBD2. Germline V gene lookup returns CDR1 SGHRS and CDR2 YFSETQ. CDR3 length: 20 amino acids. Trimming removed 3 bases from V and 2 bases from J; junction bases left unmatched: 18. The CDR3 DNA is TGCGCCAGCAGCTCTTACGTTTGGACTAGCGGGGACAGTGGGGCCTACGAGCAGTACTTC. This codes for CASSSYVWTSGDSGAYEQYF.